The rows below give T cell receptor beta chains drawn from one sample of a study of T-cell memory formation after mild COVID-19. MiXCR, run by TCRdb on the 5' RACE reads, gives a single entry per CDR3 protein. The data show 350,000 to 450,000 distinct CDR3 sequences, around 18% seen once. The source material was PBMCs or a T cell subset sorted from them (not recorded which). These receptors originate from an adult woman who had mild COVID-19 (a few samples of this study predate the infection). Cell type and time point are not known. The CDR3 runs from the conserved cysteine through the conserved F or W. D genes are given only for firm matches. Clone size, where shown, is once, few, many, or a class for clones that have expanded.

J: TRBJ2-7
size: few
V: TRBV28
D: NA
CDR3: CASSLTGPPSSYEQYF
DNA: TGTGCCAGCAGTTTGACCGGACCTCCGAGCTCCTACGAGCAGTACTTC

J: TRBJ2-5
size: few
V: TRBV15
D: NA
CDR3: CATREAETQYF
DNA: TGTGCCACCAGGGAAGCGGAGACCCAGTACTTC

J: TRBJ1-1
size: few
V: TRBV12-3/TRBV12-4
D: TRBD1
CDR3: CASSLGPDRANTEAFF
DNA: TGTGCCAGCAGTTTGGGACCGGACAGGGCGAACACTGAAGCTTTCTTT

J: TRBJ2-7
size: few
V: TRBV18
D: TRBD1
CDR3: CASSQTGDYEQYF
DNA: TGTGCCAGCTCGCAGACAGGGGACTACGAGCAGTACTTC

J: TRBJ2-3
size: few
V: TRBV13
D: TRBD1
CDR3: CASSSHRGRDTQYF
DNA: TGTGCCAGCAGCTCACACAGGGGGCGGGATACGCAGTATTTT

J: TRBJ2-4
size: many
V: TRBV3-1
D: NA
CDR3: CASSPPGMSNIQYF
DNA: TGTGCCAGCAGCCCCCCAGGAATGTCAAACATTCAGTACTTC

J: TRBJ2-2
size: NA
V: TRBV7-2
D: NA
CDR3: CASTREGLRATGELFF
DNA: TGTGCCAGCACTAGAGAGGGCCTGAGGGCCACCGGGGAGCTGTTTTTT

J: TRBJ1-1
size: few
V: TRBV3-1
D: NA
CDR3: CASSQDVAGWGTEAFF
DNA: TGTGCCAGCAGCCAAGATGTCGCCGGGTGGGGCACTGAAGCTTTCTTT

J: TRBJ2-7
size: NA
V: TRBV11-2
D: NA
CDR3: CASSSSLSYEQYF
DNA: TGTGCCAGCAGCTCTAGCCTCTCCTACGAGCAGTACTTC

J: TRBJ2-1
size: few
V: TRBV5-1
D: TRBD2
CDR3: CASSLEGGLAGRNEQFF
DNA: TGCGCCAGCAGCTTGGAAGGAGGGCTAGCGGGGAGAAATGAGCAGTTCTTC

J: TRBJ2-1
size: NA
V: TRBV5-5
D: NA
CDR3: CASSPGLTKDNEQFF
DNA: TGTGCCAGCAGCCCCGGCCTAACAAAGGACAATGAGCAGTTCTTC

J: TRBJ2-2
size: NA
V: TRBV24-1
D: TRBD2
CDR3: CATSGLAGDVGELFF
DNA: TGTGCCACCAGTGGGCTAGCGGGAGACGTCGGGGAGCTGTTTTTT

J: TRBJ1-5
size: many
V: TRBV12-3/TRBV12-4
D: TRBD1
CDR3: CASRIGTDNQPQHF
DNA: TGTGCCAGCAGGATAGGGACAGACAATCAGCCCCAGCATTTT

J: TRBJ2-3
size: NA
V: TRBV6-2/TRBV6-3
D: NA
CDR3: CASGSITDTQYF
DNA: TGTGCCAGCGGGTCAATAACAGATACGCAGTATTTT

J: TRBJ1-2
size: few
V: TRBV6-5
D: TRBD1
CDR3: CASSYSRDRVNYGYTF
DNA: TGTGCCAGCAGTTACTCGAGGGACAGGGTCAACTATGGCTACACCTTC

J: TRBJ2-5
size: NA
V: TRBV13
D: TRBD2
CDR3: CASSLLTAGVGQETQYF
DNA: TGTGCCAGCAGCTTATTAACAGCGGGAGTAGGCCAAGAGACCCAGTACTTC

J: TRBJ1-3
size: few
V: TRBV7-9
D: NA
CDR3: CASSKGGSSGNTIYF
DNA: TGTGCCAGCAGCAAAGGGGGGAGCTCTGGAAACACCATATATTTT

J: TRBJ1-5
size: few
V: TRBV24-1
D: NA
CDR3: CATSRDPNQPQHF
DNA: TGTGCCACCAGCAGGGACCCCAATCAGCCCCAGCATTTT

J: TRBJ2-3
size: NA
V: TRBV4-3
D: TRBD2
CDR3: CASSQEGLAGTTDTQYF
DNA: TGCGCCAGCAGCCAAGAGGGCCTAGCGGGAACCACAGATACGCAGTATTTT

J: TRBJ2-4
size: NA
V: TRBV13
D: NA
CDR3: CASTTGRAKNIQYF
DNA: TGTGCCAGCACCACGGGAAGAGCCAAAAACATTCAGTACTTC

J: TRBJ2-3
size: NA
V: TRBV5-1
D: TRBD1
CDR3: CASSLGQGRADTQYF
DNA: TGCGCCAGCAGCCTGGGACAGGGAAGGGCAGATACGCAGTATTTT

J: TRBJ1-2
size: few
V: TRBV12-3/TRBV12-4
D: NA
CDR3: CASSPGHLYYGYTF
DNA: TGTGCCAGCAGTCCAGGACACCTCTACTATGGCTACACCTTC

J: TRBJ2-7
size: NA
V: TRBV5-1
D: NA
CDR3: CASSIGQRDEQYF
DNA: TGCGCCAGCAGCATAGGACAGCGGGACGAGCAGTACTTC

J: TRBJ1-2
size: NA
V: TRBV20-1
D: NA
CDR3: CSAPRESTFGSYTF
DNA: TGCAGTGCACCCCGGGAATCTACTTTTGGAAGCTACACCTTC

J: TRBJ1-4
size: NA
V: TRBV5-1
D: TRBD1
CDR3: CASSLESRDRGEKLFF
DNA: TGCGCCAGCAGCTTGGAGTCCCGGGACAGGGGTGAAAAACTGTTTTTT

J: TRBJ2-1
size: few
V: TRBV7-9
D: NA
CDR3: CASSHRGEPNEQFF
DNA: TGTGCCAGCAGCCACCGAGGGGAACCCAATGAGCAGTTCTTC

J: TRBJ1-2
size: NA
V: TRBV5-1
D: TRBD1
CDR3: CASRLPGQGVGYGYTF
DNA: TGCGCCAGCAGACTGCCGGGACAGGGGGTTGGTTATGGCTACACCTTC

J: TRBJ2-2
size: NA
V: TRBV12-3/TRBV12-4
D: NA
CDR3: CASSFRLSDTGELFF
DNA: TGTGCCAGCAGTTTTCGGTTGTCCGACACCGGGGAGCTGTTTTTT

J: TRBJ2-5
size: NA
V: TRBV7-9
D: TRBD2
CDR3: CASSSPGTSRKTQYF
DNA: TGTGCCAGCAGCTCTCCCGGGACTAGCAGAAAGACCCAGTACTTC

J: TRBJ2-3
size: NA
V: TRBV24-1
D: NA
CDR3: CATSDGGTDTQYF
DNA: TGTGCCACCAGTGATGGGGGCACAGATACGCAGTATTTT

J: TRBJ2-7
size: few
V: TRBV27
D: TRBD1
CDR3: CASSFEGASGSYEQYF
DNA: TGTGCCAGCAGTTTTGAGGGGGCAAGTGGAAGCTACGAGCAGTACTTC

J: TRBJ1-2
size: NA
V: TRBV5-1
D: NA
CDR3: CASSLTQGYGYTF
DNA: TGCGCCAGCAGCTTGACCCAGGGGTATGGCTACACCTTC

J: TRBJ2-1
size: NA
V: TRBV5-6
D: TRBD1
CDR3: CASSLRQGNNEQFF
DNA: TGTGCCAGCAGCCTCAGACAGGGGAACAATGAGCAGTTCTTC

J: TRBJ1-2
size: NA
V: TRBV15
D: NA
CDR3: CATSSRGPDYGYTF
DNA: TGTGCCACCAGCAGCAGGGGTCCGGACTATGGCTACACCTTC

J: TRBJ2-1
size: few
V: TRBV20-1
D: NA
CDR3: CSAPRPGASPNEQFF
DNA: TGCAGTGCGCCAAGGCCAGGCGCCAGCCCTAATGAGCAGTTCTTC

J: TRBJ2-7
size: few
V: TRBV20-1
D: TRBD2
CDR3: CSARHLGTSGEQYF
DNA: TGCAGTGCTAGACACCTCGGGACTAGCGGCGAGCAGTACTTC

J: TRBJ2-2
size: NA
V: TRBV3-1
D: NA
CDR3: CASRRLTGELFF
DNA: TGTGCCAGCAGGAGACTCACCGGGGAGCTGTTTTTT

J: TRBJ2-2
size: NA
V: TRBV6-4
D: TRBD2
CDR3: CASSPIAGGSTGELFF
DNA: TGTGCCAGCAGTCCCATAGCGGGAGGGAGCACCGGGGAGCTGTTTTTT

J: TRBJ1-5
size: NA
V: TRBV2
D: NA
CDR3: CASNSGVGSIEPQHF
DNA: TGTGCCAGCAACTCGGGGGTAGGATCGATCGAGCCCCAGCATTTT

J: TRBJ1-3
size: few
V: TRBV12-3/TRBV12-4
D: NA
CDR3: CASRLKTGSGNTIYF
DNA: TGTGCCAGCAGGCTAAAGACAGGCTCTGGAAACACCATATATTTT

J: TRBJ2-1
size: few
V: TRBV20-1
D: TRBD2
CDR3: CSPRLAHNEQFF
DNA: TGCAGTCCACGACTAGCGCACAATGAGCAGTTCTTC

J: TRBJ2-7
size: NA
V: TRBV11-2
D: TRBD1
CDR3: CASSSYSDRGRYYEQYF
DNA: TGTGCCAGCAGCTCATACTCGGACAGGGGGCGTTACTACGAGCAGTACTTC

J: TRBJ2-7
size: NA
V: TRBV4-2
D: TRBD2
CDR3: CASSFRLAGVSEQYF
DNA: TGTGCCAGCAGCTTCCGACTAGCGGGAGTCTCCGAGCAGTACTTC

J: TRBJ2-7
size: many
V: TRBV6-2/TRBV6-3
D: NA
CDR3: CASSYSSDSYEQYF
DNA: TGTGCCAGCAGTTACTCGAGTGACTCCTACGAGCAGTACTTC

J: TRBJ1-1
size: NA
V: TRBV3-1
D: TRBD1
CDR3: CASSQAGTGNAFF
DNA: TGTGCCAGCAGCCAAGCTGGGACAGGGAATGCTTTCTTT

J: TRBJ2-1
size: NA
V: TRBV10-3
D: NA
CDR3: CAISTSGHEQFF
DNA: TGTGCCATCAGTACCTCTGGGCATGAGCAGTTCTTC

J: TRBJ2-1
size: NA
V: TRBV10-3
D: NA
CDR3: CAISGAGRGSYNEQFF
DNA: TGTGCCATCAGTGGAGCCGGGAGAGGCTCCTACAATGAGCAGTTCTTC

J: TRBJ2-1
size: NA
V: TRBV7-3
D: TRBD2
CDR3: CASSLISGPYNEQFF
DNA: TGTGCCAGCAGCTTGATTAGCGGGCCCTACAATGAGCAGTTCTTC

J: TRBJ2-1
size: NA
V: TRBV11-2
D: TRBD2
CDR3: CASSLAGREGEDEQFF
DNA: TGTGCCAGCAGCTTAGCTGGGCGGGAGGGGGAGGATGAGCAGTTCTTC

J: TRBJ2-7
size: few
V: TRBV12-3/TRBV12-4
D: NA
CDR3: CASSSPLTYEQYF
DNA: TGTGCCAGCAGTTCACCCTTGACCTACGAGCAGTACTTC

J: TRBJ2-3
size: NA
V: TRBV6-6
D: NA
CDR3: CASREWGPTDTQYF
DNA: TGTGCCAGCAGAGAGTGGGGACCCACAGATACGCAGTATTTT

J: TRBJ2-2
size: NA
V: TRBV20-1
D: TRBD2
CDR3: CSARDPAGGSGELFF
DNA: TGCAGTGCTAGAGATCCAGCGGGAGGGTCCGGGGAGCTGTTTTTT

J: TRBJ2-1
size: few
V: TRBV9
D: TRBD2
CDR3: CASSKTSGLWNEQFF
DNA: TGTGCCAGCAGCAAGACTAGCGGGCTGTGGAATGAGCAGTTCTTC

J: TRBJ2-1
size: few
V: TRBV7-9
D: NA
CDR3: CASSLEGLGGSYNEQFF
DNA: TGTGCCAGCAGCTTAGAGGGGCTAGGAGGTTCCTACAATGAGCAGTTCTTC

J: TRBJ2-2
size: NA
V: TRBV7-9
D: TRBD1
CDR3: CASMARDSNTGELFF
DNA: TGTGCCAGCATGGCCCGGGACAGTAACACCGGGGAGCTGTTTTTT

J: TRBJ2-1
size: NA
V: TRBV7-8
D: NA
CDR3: CASSSSGSRVPPGNEQFF
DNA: TGTGCCAGCAGCTCCAGTGGGAGTCGGGTACCCCCCGGCAATGAGCAGTTCTTC

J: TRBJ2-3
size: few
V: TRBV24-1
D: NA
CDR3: CATSAGPLAGSDTDTQYF
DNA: TGTGCCACCAGTGCTGGCCCCTTGGCAGGGTCTGATACAGATACGCAGTATTTT

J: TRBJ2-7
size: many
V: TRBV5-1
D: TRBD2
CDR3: CASSRGASGANYEQYF
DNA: TGCGCCAGCAGCCGGGGAGCTAGCGGGGCCAATTACGAGCAGTACTTC

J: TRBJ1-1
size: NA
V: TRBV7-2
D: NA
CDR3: CASSLRAGREAFF
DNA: TGTGCCAGCAGCTTAAGGGCCGGGCGTGAAGCTTTCTTT

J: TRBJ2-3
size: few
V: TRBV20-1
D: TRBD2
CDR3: CSARTGGPSTDTQYF
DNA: TGCAGTGCTCGAACGGGGGGTCCTAGCACAGATACGCAGTATTTT